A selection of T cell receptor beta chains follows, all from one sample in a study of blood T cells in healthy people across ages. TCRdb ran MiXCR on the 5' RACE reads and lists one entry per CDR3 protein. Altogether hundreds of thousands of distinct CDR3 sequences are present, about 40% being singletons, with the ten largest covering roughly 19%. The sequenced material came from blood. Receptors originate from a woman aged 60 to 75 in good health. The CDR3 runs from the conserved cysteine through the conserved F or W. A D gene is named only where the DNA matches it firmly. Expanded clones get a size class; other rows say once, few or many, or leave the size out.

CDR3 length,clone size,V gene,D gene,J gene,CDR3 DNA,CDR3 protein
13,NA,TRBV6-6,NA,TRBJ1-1,TGTGCCAGCAGTGTACCACGCGCCACTGAAGCTTTCTTT,CASSVPRATEAFF
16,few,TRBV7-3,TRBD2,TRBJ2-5,TGTGCCAGCAGCTTCAGCGTGGGGGGGGGCCAAGAGACCCAGTACTTC,CASSFSVGGGQETQYF
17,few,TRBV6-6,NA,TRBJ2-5,TGTGCCAGCAGTTACTCGAGCGGCGGACTAGGGGGTTCGACCCAGTACTTC,CASSYSSGGLGGSTQYF
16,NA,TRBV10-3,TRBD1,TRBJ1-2,TGTGCCATCAGAGACGGGACAGGGGGCCAAGAGAGTGGCTACACCTTC,CAIRDGTGGQESGYTF
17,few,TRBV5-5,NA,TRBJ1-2,TGTGCCAGCAGCTTAAACAAGATCCGGGGCCGGGTCTATGGCTACACCTTC,CASSLNKIRGRVYGYTF
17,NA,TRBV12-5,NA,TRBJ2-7,TGTGCTAGTGGTTTAGCCCATTCGGAGAGCTCCTACAATGAGCAGTACTTC,CASGLAHSESSYNEQYF
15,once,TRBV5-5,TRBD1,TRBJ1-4,TGTGCCAGCAGCCCAATGGGGACAGAGGATGAAAAACTGTTTTTT,CASSPMGTEDEKLFF
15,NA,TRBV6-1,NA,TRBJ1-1,TGTGCCAGCACCCTAGATGGGGCAGGAAACACTGAAGCTTTCTTT,CASTLDGAGNTEAFF
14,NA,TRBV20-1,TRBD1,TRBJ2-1,TGCAGTGCTAGTCCGGGACAGGGCTACAATGAGCAGTTCTTC,CSASPGQGYNEQFF
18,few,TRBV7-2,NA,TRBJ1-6,TGTGCCAGCAGCTTAGTGGGACAACCCTGGGATTATAATTCACCCCTCCACTTT,CASSLVGQPWDYNSPLHF
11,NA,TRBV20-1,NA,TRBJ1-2,TGCAGCTCTGACAACCACTATGGCTACACCTTC,CSSDNHYGYTF
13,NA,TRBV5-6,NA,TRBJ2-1,TGTGCCAGCAGCTGGGGCGCGGGGAATGAGCAGTTCTTC,CASSWGAGNEQFF
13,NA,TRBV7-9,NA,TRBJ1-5,TGTGCCAGCAGCTTAAGTCTTGATCAGCCCCAGCATTTT,CASSLSLDQPQHF
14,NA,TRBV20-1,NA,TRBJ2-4,TGCAGTGCTAGTCGGGGGCCCGTTTACAATGAGCAGTACTTC,CSASRGPVYNEQYF
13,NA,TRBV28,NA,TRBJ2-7,TGTGCCAGCAGTACCGGACAGACCTACGAGCGGTACTTC,CASSTGQTYERYF
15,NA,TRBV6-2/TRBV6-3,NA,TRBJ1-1,TGTGCCAGCAGTTACTCGAGGCGGGGGAACACTGAAGCTTTCTTT,CASSYSRRGNTEAFF
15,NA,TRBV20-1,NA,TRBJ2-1,TGCAGTGCCCCCCAGGAACTAGTTTCGTTCGGTGAGCAGTTCTTC,CSAPQELVSFGEQFF
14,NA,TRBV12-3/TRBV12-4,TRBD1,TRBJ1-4,TGTGCCAGCAGCAAGGACAGGTTGGGGGAAAAACTGTTTTTT,CASSKDRLGEKLFF
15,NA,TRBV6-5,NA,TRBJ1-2,TGTGCCAGCAGTTACTCGATTGCGGGTACGGATGGCTACACCTTC,CASSYSIAGTDGYTF
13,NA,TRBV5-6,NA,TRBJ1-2,TGTGCCAGCAGCTTGAGTCAGACCTATGGCTACACCTTC,CASSLSQTYGYTF
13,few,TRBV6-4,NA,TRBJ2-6,TGTGCCAGCAGTCTAGGGGTCAGGGGCGTCCTGACTTTC,CASSLGVRGVLTF
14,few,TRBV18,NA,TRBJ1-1,TGTGCCAGCTCAAAACAGGATGAAAACACTGAAGCTTTCTTT,CASSKQDENTEAFF
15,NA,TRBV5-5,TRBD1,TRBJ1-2,TGTGCCAGCAGCTTGGCGGGACAGGGTGACTATGGCTACACCTTC,CASSLAGQGDYGYTF
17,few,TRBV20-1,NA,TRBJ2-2,TGCAGTGCTAGAATTACCCACCGGGACTCTATCACCGGGGAGCTGTTTTTT,CSARITHRDSITGELFF
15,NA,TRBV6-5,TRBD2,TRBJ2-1,TGTGCCAGCAGCCAAAGCGGGGATACCTACAATGAGCAGTTCTTC,CASSQSGDTYNEQFF
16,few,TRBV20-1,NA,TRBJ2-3,TGCAGTGCTAGAGATGCAAAACAGGGTCTTACAGATACGCAGTATTTT,CSARDAKQGLTDTQYF
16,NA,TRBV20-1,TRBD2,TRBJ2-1,TGCAGTGCTATACCCCTGACTAGCGGGTTAGACAATGAGCAGTTCTTC,CSAIPLTSGLDNEQFF
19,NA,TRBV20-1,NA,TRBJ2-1,TGCAGTGCTAGGGCCAGCCGGGGGGCCAGCGGGGACCCGGTAAATGAGCAGTTCTTC,CSARASRGASGDPVNEQFF
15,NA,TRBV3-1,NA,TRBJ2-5,TGTGCCAGCAGCCAAGATCGAGCGGGTCTAGAGACCCAGTACTTC,CASSQDRAGLETQYF
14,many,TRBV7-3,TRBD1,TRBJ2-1,TGTGCCAGCAGCTTAGGGACAGCCTACAATGAGCAGTTCTTC,CASSLGTAYNEQFF